Presented here are 10 T cell receptor beta chains from one specimen sequenced in a study of vaccination and CD4 T cells after COVID-19. Antigen specificity for these receptors is unknown. Indicated time point: late sampling 161 to 241 days after vaccination in a few convalescent patients. Specified treatment: approximately 9-day PBMC culture with coronavirus spike peptide pools or control peptides (ViraFEST assay). The Oncomine TCR Beta short-read assay was what sequenced the DNA obtained from cultured CD4+ T cells. From the PCR reads, TCRdb called clonotypes with MiXCR, one entry per CDR3 protein. The sample gives about 17,000 distinct CDR3 sequences, less than 60% of which show up once; about a fifth is in the top ten. Sequenced here: CD4+ T cells from blood, cultured in vitro, sampled about 7 months after SARS-CoV-2 vaccination. These receptors all come from a human donor who had recovered from COVID-19.

V usage is TRBV12-3 or TRBV12-4 and J usage is TRBJ2-5; weak D call: TRBD2 (7 bases). CDR3 length: 14 amino acids. V lost 8 bases and J 1 base, leaving 14 bases between the germline ends. The CDR3 DNA follows: TGTGCCAGCGCGGTAAGGGGGGGCCAAGAGACCCAGTACTTC. It translates to CASAVRGGQETQYF.

V usage is TRBV7-2 and J usage is TRBJ1-1, with D unclear. Looked up from germline, CDR1 is SGHTA and CDR2 is FQGNSA. The CDR3 length is 12 residues. Trimming pared 1 base from V and 3 bases from J, leaving 3 bases between. In nucleotides, the CDR3 is TGTGCCAGCAGCTTAGGTTACACTGAAGCTTTCTTT. Amino acids: CASSLGYTEAFF.

The V and J genes are TRBV19 and TRBJ2-3; TRBD2 aligns across 10 bases. V dropped 3 bases and J dropped 1; count of bases not matched to a gene: 13. Germline V gene sequence: CDR1 LNHDA, CDR2 SQIVND (reference sequence). This CDR3 region has 19 residues. CDR3 loop: CASSIRTASGSMGTDTQYF. Written as DNA, the CDR3 is TGTGCCAGTAGTATTAGAACGGCTAGCGGGAGTATGGGCACAGATACGCAGTATTTT.

V and J are TRBV30 and TRBJ1-2, with 7 bases that match TRBD1. CDR1 is GTSNPN, CDR2 SVGIG, per germline (reference sequence). Trimming took 4 bases from V and 6 from J; bases not matched to a gene: 14. The length of the CDR3 is 15 residues. For the CDR3, the DNA is TGTGCCTGGACCCGGACAGGCGAGGGGCTGAATGGCTACACCTTC. Its protein is CAWTRTGEGLNGYTF.

There are a few counts of this clonotype. This chain links TRBV25-1 with TRBJ1-2, with 10 positions matching TRBD1. V was clipped by 4 bases and J by 7 bases; unmatched bases: 9. The CDR3 is 15 residues long. CDR1 and CDR2 from the germline V gene are MGHDK and SYGVNS. The CDR3: CASSVDRGRRSGYTF. The CDR3 nucleotides are TGTGCCAGCAGTGTAGACAGGGGGCGACGAAGTGGCTACACCTTC.

The chain couples TRBV4-1 to TRBJ2-1; TRBD2 matches 13 bases. Losses at the gene ends were 6 bases for V and 8 bases for J; bases not matched to a gene: 7. Germline assignment: CDR1 MGHRA and CDR2 YSYEKL. CDR3 length equals 15 residues. The CDR3 nucleotides are TGCGCCAGCAGACCCGGACTAGCGGGAGCGGATGAGCAGTTCTTC. It yields the protein CASRPGLAGADEQFF.

The J gene is TRBJ1-2, the V gene TRBV4-3; D gene uncertain. This CDR3 region has 15 residues. V was shortened by 0 bases and J by 4 bases, with 12 bases between the two germline ends. Per germline, CDR1 LGHNA and CDR2 YSLEER. CDR3 nucleotides: TGCGCCAGCAGCCAAGAGGTGATAGGGCCCTATGGCTACACCTTC. It encodes CASSQEVIGPYGYTF.

Only a few counts were recorded for this clonotype. The chain uses TRBV7-9 and TRBJ2-5, with D perhaps TRBD1 (7 bases). Germline assignment: CDR1 SEHNR and CDR2 FQNEAQ (reference sequence). The V end was cut by 5 bases, the J end by 4 bases, with 17 bases between. This CDR3 is built from 15 residues. CDR3 sequence reads: CASSDSDRDLETQYF. The CDR3 DNA sequence: TGTGCCAGCAGCGACTCAGACAGGGACTTAGAGACCCAGTACTTC.

V is TRBV7-2 and J is TRBJ2-1; 7 bases agree with TRBD2. The CDR3 runs 13 residues. V was clipped by 3 bases and J by 8 bases; unmatched bases: 4. Germline CDR1 is SGHTA and CDR2 is FQGNSA. The CDR3 nucleotides read TGTGCCAGCAGCTTTTATCGGGGGGATGAGCAGTTCTTC. Protein sequence: CASSFYRGDEQFF.

This clonotype was found a few times. The chain has TRBV4-1 and TRBJ1-2, with 8 positions matching TRBD1. The CDR3 has 18 amino acids. CDR1 and CDR2 from the germline V gene are MGHRA and YSYEKL. V was clipped by 1 base and J by 4 bases; unmatched bases: 14. The CDR3 DNA follows: TGCGCCAGCAGCCAAGGGGGTATGGCGGGACAGGTTAGCTATGGCTACACCTTC. Its protein is CASSQGGMAGQVSYGYTF.